The rows below give T cell receptor beta chains drawn from one sample of a study of blood T cell repertoires in COVID-19. TCRdb's table, derived via immunoSEQ multiplex PCR, lists solely in-frame clones and lacks some. The repertoire includes about 220,000 clones, around 90% of them detected once, and roughly 15% sits in the top ten. The specimen sequenced was PBMCs or T cells enriched from blood (not recorded which). All receptors derive from a woman in her fifties or sixties with acute COVID-19. The CDR3 runs from the conserved cysteine through the conserved F or W. The D gene is left open where the match is weak. Not every row has a clone size; where given, it reads once, few, many or a size class.

>TRBV11-1|TRBJ1-2|.|.|14
TGTGCCAGCAGCCTCGGGGGGACCGATTACGGCTACACCTTC
CASSLGGTDYGYTF
>TRBV9|TRBJ1-3|.|.|16
TGTGCCAGCAGCCCCTCTCCCATCCGAGGTGTAAACACCATATATTTT
CASSPSPIRGVNTIYF
>TRBV18|TRBJ1-2|.|once|16
TGTGCCAGCTCACCACCAGAGGGGGTACATAACTATGGCTACACCTTC
CASSPPEGVHNYGYTF
>TRBV7-8|TRBJ1-3|.|.|15
TGTGCCAGCAGATTCTCCCGTGACTCGGGAAACACCATATATTTT
CASRFSRDSGNTIYF
>TRBV3-1/TRBV3-2|TRBJ1-1|.|.|15
TGTGCCAGCAGCCTGGGGGCGACAGAGAACACTGAAGCTTTCTTT
CASSLGATENTEAFF
>TRBV27|TRBJ1-1|.|once|14
TGTGCCAGCAGGTGGTTACATGTGAACACTGAAGCTTTCTTT
CASRWLHVNTEAFF
>TRBV27|TRBJ2-7|.|.|14
TGTGCCAGCAGTCTTTACAGGCTCTCCTACGAGCAGTACTTC
CASSLYRLSYEQYF
>TRBV6-5|TRBJ1-2|.|.|16
TGTGCCAGCAGTTACTCTACCTCCCCGACAGGTCAGGGCTACACCTTC
CASSYSTSPTGQGYTF
>TRBV5-1|TRBJ2-7|TRBD1|once|14
TGCGCCAGCAGCGTGACAGGGGGGTCCTACGAGCAGTACTTC
CASSVTGGSYEQYF
>TRBV7-2|TRBJ1-2|.|.|16
TGTGCCAGCAGCGTTCTACAGGCGGGGACTCGGTATGGCTACACCTTC
CASSVLQAGTRYGYTF
>TRBV28|TRBJ2-5|TRBD2|.|15
TGTGCCAGCAGTTTAAGACTAGCGGGGCAAGAGACCCAGTACTTC
CASSLRLAGQETQYF
>TRBV19|TRBJ1-1|TRBD1|.|12
TGTGCCAGTAGGGAAAGGACAGGGAACGCTTTCTTT
CASRERTGNAFF
>TRBV4-2|TRBJ1-6|TRBD1|.|15
TGTGCCAGCAGCCACCAACAGGGGCATAATTCACCCCTCCACTTT
CASSHQQGHNSPLHF
>TRBV23-1|TRBJ1-5|TRBD1|once|15
TGCGCCAGCAGTCAGTCCACAGGGGCCGATCAGCCCCAGCATTTT
CASSQSTGADQPQHF
>TRBV2|TRBJ1-2|.|.|14
TGTGCCAGCAGTCCGATCTTCCGGGGGTATGGCTACACCTTC
CASSPIFRGYGYTF
>TRBV15|TRBJ2-2|.|.|15
TGTGCCACCAGCAGGGAAGGGGTTCAGGCCGGGGAGCTGTTTTTT
CATSREGVQAGELFF
>TRBV7-9|TRBJ2-3|TRBD2|.|15
TGTGCCAGCAGCTTAGGAGCGGGAGGTGCAGATACGCAGTATTTT
CASSLGAGGADTQYF
>TRBV11-2|TRBJ2-1|.|.|12
TGTGCCAGCAGCTTAGATCGAGGAGCGCAGTTCTTC
CASSLDRGAQFF
>TRBV5-5|TRBJ2-3|TRBD2|.|15
TGTGCCAGCAGCCTCCCGCCGGCGGGAGAGCACACGCAGTATTTT
CASSLPPAGEHTQYF
>TRBV7-2|TRBJ2-2|.|.|15
TGTGCCAGCAGCTTAGCGCGGACAAGAACCGGGGAGCTGTTTTTT
CASSLARTRTGELFF
>TRBV2|TRBJ2-4|.|once|16
TGTGCCAGCAGGGAACGTATCGAGTTGGCCAAAAACATTCAGTACTTC
CASRERIELAKNIQYF
>TRBV6-1|TRBJ1-2|.|.|16
TGTGCCAGCAGTGAACCCTATCAGGACACCTACTATGGCTACACCTTC
CASSEPYQDTYYGYTF
>TRBV6-5|TRBJ1-1|.|.|14
TGTGCCAGCAGTTATAGAGATTCGGACACTGAAGCTTTCTTT
CASSYRDSDTEAFF
>TRBV7-2|TRBJ2-7|TRBD2|.|16
TGTGCCAGCAGCTTAGTAGGCTTAGCGGGAGACTACGAGCAGTACTTC
CASSLVGLAGDYEQYF
>TRBV10-2|TRBJ2-3|TRBD2|.|15
TGCGCCAGCAGTGAGTTAGCGGGGTACACAGATACGCAGTATTTT
CASSELAGYTDTQYF
>TRBV27|TRBJ2-7|TRBD2|few|16
TGTGCCAGCAGTTGGGGACTAGCGGGAGCCTCCTACGAGCAGTACTTC
CASSWGLAGASYEQYF
>TRBV27|TRBJ2-3|TRBD2|.|19
TGTGCCAGCAGTCCGGGCCTGGTTAGCGGGAGGGCTAGCACAGATACGCAGTATTTT
CASSPGLVSGRASTDTQYF